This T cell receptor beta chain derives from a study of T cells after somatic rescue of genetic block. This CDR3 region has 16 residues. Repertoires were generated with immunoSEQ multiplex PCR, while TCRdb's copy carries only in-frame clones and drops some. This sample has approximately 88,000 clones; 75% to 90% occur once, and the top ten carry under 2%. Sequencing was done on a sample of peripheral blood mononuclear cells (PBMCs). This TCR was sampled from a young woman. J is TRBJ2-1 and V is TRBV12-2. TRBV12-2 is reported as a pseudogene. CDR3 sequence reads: CASRSDPQLEGYEQFF. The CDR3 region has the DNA TGTGCAAGTCGCTCCGACCCCCAGCTTGAGGGGTATGAGCAGTTCTTC.